Listed below are T cell receptor beta chains from one sample, sequenced in a study of OX40 agonist ivuxolimab in advanced cancers. Method: immunoSEQ multiplex PCR; TCRdb's copy keeps in-frame clones and lacks some. Among fewer than 70,000 clones, approximately 80% were seen once, and the ten largest hold about 1.6%. The starting material was CD4+ or CD8+ T cells sorted from blood, obtained in a trial of the OX40 agonist ivuxolimab. These receptor sequences come from an adult with an advanced solid tumor such as melanoma, head and neck, liver or kidney cancer. Each CDR3 is given with its conserved first and last residue. Fields, in order: D gene, clone size, J gene, V gene, CDR3 DNA, CDR3 protein. D genes are given only for firm matches. Not every row has a clone size; where given, it reads once, few, many or a size class.

d_call: TRBD1; clone_size: NA; j_call: TRBJ1-2; v_call: TRBV6-5; cdr3_nt: TGTGCCAGCAGTTACTCGGGGGACAGGGCTTTCTATGGCTACACCTTC; cdr3_aa: CASSYSGDRAFYGYTF
d_call: NA; clone_size: NA; j_call: TRBJ1-5; v_call: TRBV18; cdr3_nt: TGTGCCAGCTCACCTTTAGCAGGGGGCAATCAGCCCCAGCATTTT; cdr3_aa: CASSPLAGGNQPQHF
d_call: NA; clone_size: NA; j_call: TRBJ1-4; v_call: TRBV28; cdr3_nt: TGTGCCAGCAGTTTGTTCATAGCTACTAATGAAAAACTGTTTTTT; cdr3_aa: CASSLFIATNEKLFF
d_call: NA; clone_size: NA; j_call: TRBJ2-7; v_call: TRBV19; cdr3_nt: TGTGCCAGTAGTCCCAGTGGGGTGGGTTACGAGCAGTACTTC; cdr3_aa: CASSPSGVGYEQYF
d_call: NA; clone_size: NA; j_call: TRBJ2-7; v_call: TRBV29-1; cdr3_nt: TGCAGCGTCCCTGGAGGCCCGGGCAGCTACGAGCAGTACTTC; cdr3_aa: CSVPGGPGSYEQYF
d_call: NA; clone_size: NA; j_call: TRBJ2-3; v_call: TRBV5-6; cdr3_nt: TGTGCCAGCAGCTCCCATAGACTGACTAGCACAGATACGCAGTATTTT; cdr3_aa: CASSSHRLTSTDTQYF
d_call: NA; clone_size: NA; j_call: TRBJ2-1; v_call: TRBV4-3; cdr3_nt: TGCGCCAGCAGCCCCCTTGGAGGGTCAGAGGAGCAGTTCTTC; cdr3_aa: CASSPLGGSEEQFF
d_call: NA; clone_size: NA; j_call: TRBJ2-5; v_call: TRBV5-1; cdr3_nt: TGCGCCAGCAGCTGGGACTTTAAAGAGACCCAGTACTTC; cdr3_aa: CASSWDFKETQYF
d_call: NA; clone_size: few; j_call: TRBJ2-3; v_call: TRBV9; cdr3_nt: TGTGCCAGCAGCCCCGTCGTCGAAGATACGCAGTATTTT; cdr3_aa: CASSPVVEDTQYF
d_call: TRBD1; clone_size: NA; j_call: TRBJ2-3; v_call: TRBV7-2; cdr3_nt: TGTGCCAGCAGTCCGGACAGGAGCCTCACAGATACGCAGTATTTT; cdr3_aa: CASSPDRSLTDTQYF
d_call: TRBD1; clone_size: NA; j_call: TRBJ1-1; v_call: TRBV7-2; cdr3_nt: TGTGCCAGCAGCGTAACGGGACAGATCCTCACTGAAGCTTTCTTT; cdr3_aa: CASSVTGQILTEAFF
d_call: NA; clone_size: NA; j_call: TRBJ2-7; v_call: TRBV6-5; cdr3_nt: TGTGCCAGCAGTTACTCCGTTAGTTGGTCCTACGAGCAGTACTTC; cdr3_aa: CASSYSVSWSYEQYF
d_call: TRBD2; clone_size: NA; j_call: TRBJ2-7; v_call: TRBV7-2; cdr3_nt: TGTGCCAGCAGCTTAGGGGGAGGGTTGAGCTACGAGCAGTACTTC; cdr3_aa: CASSLGGGLSYEQYF
d_call: NA; clone_size: few; j_call: TRBJ2-7; v_call: TRBV6-6; cdr3_nt: TGTGCCACCGCCGAGAGCTCGGAGGGAGAGCAGTACTTC; cdr3_aa: CATAESSEGEQYF
d_call: TRBD1; clone_size: NA; j_call: TRBJ2-2; v_call: TRBV5-1; cdr3_nt: TGCGCCAGCAGCCTGGATACAGGGGGCGCGGTCGGGGAGCTGTTTTTT; cdr3_aa: CASSLDTGGAVGELFF
d_call: TRBD2; clone_size: NA; j_call: TRBJ2-5; v_call: TRBV19; cdr3_nt: TGTGCCAGTAGCCGATGGACTAGCGGAGAGACCCAGTACTTC; cdr3_aa: CASSRWTSGETQYF
d_call: NA; clone_size: NA; j_call: TRBJ1-2; v_call: TRBV4-2; cdr3_nt: TGTGCCAGCAGCCAAGGTCGGGGGGCTAACTATGGCTACACCTTC; cdr3_aa: CASSQGRGANYGYTF
d_call: NA; clone_size: few; j_call: TRBJ1-6; v_call: TRBV6-6; cdr3_nt: TGTGCCAGCAGTCCCCACGAGATAGATAATTCACCCCTCCACTTT; cdr3_aa: CASSPHEIDNSPLHF
d_call: NA; clone_size: NA; j_call: TRBJ1-4; v_call: TRBV6-1; cdr3_nt: TGTGCCAGCACATGGGGGGGTTCAAGGGAACTGTTTTTT; cdr3_aa: CASTWGGSRELFF
d_call: TRBD1; clone_size: NA; j_call: TRBJ2-1; v_call: TRBV28; cdr3_nt: TGTGCCAGCAGTACCCAGGGGGCGAGGTACAATGAGCAGTTCTTC; cdr3_aa: CASSTQGARYNEQFF
d_call: TRBD1; clone_size: NA; j_call: TRBJ1-4; v_call: TRBV9; cdr3_nt: TGTGCCAGCAACCTAAACAGGGGCAAAGCAACTAATGAAAAACTGTTTTTT; cdr3_aa: CASNLNRGKATNEKLFF
d_call: NA; clone_size: NA; j_call: TRBJ1-5; v_call: TRBV19; cdr3_nt: TGTGCCAGTAGTATAGTACGACAGCCCCAGCATTTT; cdr3_aa: CASSIVRQPQHF
d_call: NA; clone_size: NA; j_call: TRBJ1-2; v_call: TRBV2; cdr3_nt: TGTGCCAGCAGTGAAGGGGGGCGGAATGGCTACACCTTC; cdr3_aa: CASSEGGRNGYTF
d_call: TRBD2; clone_size: NA; j_call: TRBJ2-7; v_call: TRBV28; cdr3_nt: TGTGCCAGCAGCTTTCCCTACACTAGCGGGAGTAATTACGAGCAGTACTTC; cdr3_aa: CASSFPYTSGSNYEQYF
d_call: NA; clone_size: few; j_call: TRBJ2-3; v_call: TRBV7-8; cdr3_nt: TGTGCCAGCAGCTTAATCTCGGGTGGGCAGTCAGATACGCAGTATTTT; cdr3_aa: CASSLISGGQSDTQYF
d_call: NA; clone_size: once; j_call: TRBJ2-3; v_call: TRBV9; cdr3_nt: TGTGCCAGCAGCTCCTTAATCTTCGGAGATACGCAGTATTTT; cdr3_aa: CASSSLIFGDTQYF
d_call: NA; clone_size: NA; j_call: TRBJ1-1; v_call: TRBV5-8; cdr3_nt: TGTGCCAGCAGCCCGGTGGAAGGTGAAGCTTTCTTT; cdr3_aa: CASSPVEGEAFF
d_call: NA; clone_size: NA; j_call: TRBJ2-1; v_call: TRBV5-1; cdr3_nt: TGCGCCAGCAGCTTATTAGCGGAGGGGGCCTACAATGAGCAGTTCTTC; cdr3_aa: CASSLLAEGAYNEQFF
d_call: NA; clone_size: few; j_call: TRBJ2-7; v_call: TRBV28; cdr3_nt: TGTGCCAGCAGCATCACTGAGTACGAGCAGTACTTC; cdr3_aa: CASSITEYEQYF
d_call: NA; clone_size: once; j_call: TRBJ2-7; v_call: TRBV15; cdr3_nt: TGTGCCACCAGTAAGCAGGGGTACGAGCAGTACTTC; cdr3_aa: CATSKQGYEQYF
d_call: NA; clone_size: NA; j_call: TRBJ2-7; v_call: TRBV5-1; cdr3_nt: TGCGCCAGCAGCTACAGGGAGGGCTACGAGCAGTACTTC; cdr3_aa: CASSYREGYEQYF
d_call: NA; clone_size: NA; j_call: TRBJ1-1; v_call: TRBV5-4; cdr3_nt: TGTGCCAGCAGCCAAACTGGCAGGGGAGTGGACGCTGAAGCTTTCTTT; cdr3_aa: CASSQTGRGVDAEAFF
d_call: NA; clone_size: few; j_call: TRBJ2-3; v_call: TRBV4-2; cdr3_nt: TGTGCCAGCAGCCAGTCGGGACACCGAAGCACAGATACGCAGTATTTT; cdr3_aa: CASSQSGHRSTDTQYF
d_call: TRBD1; clone_size: NA; j_call: TRBJ2-2; v_call: TRBV7-9; cdr3_nt: TGTGCCGGAACGAGGGGACAGACGAACACCGGGGAGCTGTTTTTT; cdr3_aa: CAGTRGQTNTGELFF
d_call: NA; clone_size: NA; j_call: TRBJ2-3; v_call: TRBV28; cdr3_nt: TGTGCCAGCAGCGTCACTAGAGGCTACACAGATACGCAGTATTTT; cdr3_aa: CASSVTRGYTDTQYF